A single sample is the source of the 14 T cell receptor beta chains below, sequenced in a study of blood T cell repertoires in COVID-19. Repertoires were generated with immunoSEQ multiplex PCR, while TCRdb's copy carries only in-frame clones and drops some. The data hold fewer than 100,000 clones, with more than 65% observed a single time. Sequenced: peripheral blood. The receptors were sampled from a woman aged 45-65 years with acute or convalescent COVID-19.

The DNA for the CDR3 is TGTGCCAGCAGCCCCGTCGGGGAGACCCAGTACTTC. Translated: CASSPVGETQYF. V gene TRBV28 combines with J gene TRBJ2-5; D uncertain. V dropped 6 bases and J dropped 5 bases, with 10 bases sitting between them. Per germline, CDR1 MDHEN and CDR2 SYDVKM. There are 12 residues in the CDR3.

The rearrangement uses TRBV7-2 and TRBJ1-4; D gene unclear. CDR3 length: 13 residues. Germline V lookup: CDR1 SGHTA, CDR2 FQGNSA. Trimming removed 5 bases from V and 8 bases from J, with 12 bases in between. The CDR3 region is CASSPGEGEKLFF. In nucleotides, the CDR3 is TGTGCCAGCAGCCCCGGGGAGGGCGAAAAACTGTTTTTT.

The chain recombines TRBV4-3 with TRBJ2-2; 10 bases are a match to TRBD2. The junction had 13 bases not matched to a gene; V was cut back by 1 base and J by 5 bases. The CDR3 is 19 residues long. Germline V lookup: CDR1 LGHNA, CDR2 YSLEER. The CDR3 sequence is CASSQGGPPLAGVTGELFF. The CDR3 DNA follows: TGCGCCAGCAGCCAAGGGGGCCCCCCCCTAGCGGGGGTTACCGGGGAGCTGTTTTTT.

This clone has only a few counts. The V call is TRBV7-9, the J call TRBJ2-7, with 8 bases lining up with TRBD1. Trimming cost V 8 bases and J 5 bases; bases outside gene matches: 11. Germline CDR1 reads SEHNR; CDR2 reads FQNEAQ (reference sequence). This CDR3 region has 14 residues. CDR3 amino acids: CASCPQTGVHEQYF. The DNA for the CDR3 is TGTGCCAGCTGTCCGCAGACAGGGGTCCACGAGCAGTACTTC. The whole variable domain, filled in from reference TRBV7-9 and TRBJ2-7, reads DTGVSQNPRHKITKRGQNVTFRCDPISEHNRLYWYRQTLGQGPEFLTYFQNEAQLEKSRLLSDRFSAERPKGSFSTLEIQRTEQGDSAMYLCASCPQTGVHEQYFGPGTRLTVT.

The CDR3 spells CASSFSVQETQYF. The CDR3 nucleotides are TGTGCCAGCAGCTTTTCGGTCCAAGAGACCCAGTACTTC. This chain connects TRBV11-3 to TRBJ2-5; no definite D call. This CDR3 has 13 residues. In germline, CDR1 is SGHNT, CDR2 YENEEA. V lost 3 bases to trimming and J lost 1 base, with 6 bases between them.

V gene TRBV29-1 combines with J gene TRBJ1-2, with TRBD1 as a possible D gene (5 bases). V lost 5 bases and J lost 8, with 18 bases in between. Germline V gives CDR1 SQVTM, CDR2 ANQGSEA. This CDR3 spans 13 amino acids. CDR3 loop: CSVNTRVFDGYTF. The CDR3 DNA reads TGCAGCGTTAACACCAGGGTTTTCGACGGCTACACCTTC.

In DNA form, the CDR3 reads TGCGCCAGCAGCCAAGACGGAAGGGGAAATGAAAAACTGTTTTTT. Translating it yields CASSQDGRGNEKLFF. The chain recombines TRBV4-3 with TRBJ1-4; D is possibly TRBD1 (5 bases). CDR3 size: 15 residues. Germline V CDR1 and CDR2: LGHNA, YSLEER. Trimming left V 0 bases short and J 5 bases short, with 10 bases between.

The chain carries TRBV27 and TRBJ2-5; D ambiguous. The CDR3 runs to 16 residues. Germline values: CDR1 MNHEY, CDR2 SMNVEV (reference sequence). Trimming shortened V by 5 bases and J by 4 bases, and 20 bases separated the two germline ends. The DNA for the CDR3 is TGTGCCAGCAGTCCACCCCCTCTAGGTCCCCGAGAGACCCAGTACTTC. Its translation: CASSPPPLGPRETQYF.

This chain links TRBV5-1 with TRBJ2-7; D is unclear. V was clipped by 1 base and J by 1 base, with 6 bases between them. Germline V gives CDR1 SGHRS, CDR2 YFSETQ. The CDR3 has 13 residues. CDR3 sequence reads: CASSLQQSYEQYF. Here the CDR3 DNA reads TGCGCCAGCAGCTTGCAACAGTCCTACGAGCAGTACTTC.

V gene TRBV12-3 or TRBV12-4 combines with J gene TRBJ2-3; D uncertain. The CDR3 has 13 amino acids. The V gene lost 8 bases and the J gene lost 2 bases, with 11 bases spanning the gap. In DNA, the CDR3 is TGTGCCAGCTTAGACTCCTTCACAGATACGCAGTATTTT. Protein sequence: CASLDSFTDTQYF.

This rearrangement joins TRBV9 to TRBJ2-1, with 9 positions matching TRBD2. Germline-derived CDR1 and CDR2 are SGDLS and YYNGEE. Germline trimming cut 0 bases from V and 7 bases from J; bases unmatched to any gene: 5. CDR3 length: 15 amino acids. The CDR3 nucleotides read TGTGCCAGCAGCGTAGGCGGGGGGGTTCTTAATGAGCAGTTCTTC. Protein product: CASSVGGGVLNEQFF.

This clone was found a few times. The chain has TRBV19 and TRBJ1-1, with D unresolved. The CDR3 spans 13 residues. Looked up from germline, CDR1 is LNHDA and CDR2 is SQIVND (reference sequence). Deletions cut 3 bases from V and 5 bases from J, with 10 bases between. The CDR3 reads CASSMTRWTEAFF. Written as DNA, the CDR3 is TGTGCCAGTAGTATGACGAGGTGGACTGAAGCTTTCTTT.

This chain connects TRBV7-8 to TRBJ2-3, with a possible D match to TRBD2 (6 bases). This CDR3 has 13 residues. The V end lost 5 bases, the J end lost 4 bases, and 10 bases lay between the germline ends. Per germline, CDR1 SGHVS and CDR2 FQNEAQ. This CDR3 is CASSREDADTQYF. In DNA, the CDR3 is TGTGCCAGCAGCAGGGAGGATGCAGATACGCAGTATTTT.

The rearrangement links TRBV7-2 to TRBJ2-1; TRBD2 matches 8 bases. Germline CDR1 reads SGHTA; CDR2 reads FQGNSA. V dropped 1 base and J dropped 4; count of bases not matched to a gene: 3. The CDR3 contains 15 residues. CDR3 region: CASSLGAGVYNEQFF. CDR3 nucleotides: TGTGCCAGCAGCTTAGGAGCGGGGGTTTACAATGAGCAGTTCTTC.